This TCR beta chain was captured in a study of blood T cell repertoires in COVID-19. Overall study: Acute-phase and convalescent COVID-19 samples originated in the United States, Italy and Spain. T cells, B-cell-depleted T cells, or PBMCs supplied cDNA or gDNA.

The method was immunoSEQ multiplex PCR; TCRdb's version includes in-frame clones alone and lacks a portion of them. The data contain about 150,000 clones, 75% to 85% of them singletons. This clone has only a few counts. The CDR3 spans 15 residues. CDR1 is ENHRY and CDR2 is SYGVKD in the germline V gene. The J segment lost 6 bases and the V segment lost 3 bases, leaving 7 bases of the junction unmatched. The specimen sequenced was peripheral blood. The chain has TRBV10-3 and TRBJ1-5; 8 bases are shared with TRBD1. The TCR originated in a man in his sixties with acute or convalescent COVID-19. The CDR3 coding sequence is TGTGCCATCAGTGAAGGGACAGGAATCAGTCAGCCCCAGCATTTT. Amino acids: CAISEGTGISQPQHF.